This T cell receptor beta chain was found in a study of untreated major depressive disorder. Regarding the study as a whole: CD4+ T cells from depressed patients used TRBV05-01 (Vbeta 5.1) more often than controls. Findings may not generalize because the study sample was small. The sequencing tests were limited to three preselected Vbeta families. Differences in TRBV25-01 and TRBV02-01 usage did not reach significance.

Regarding this clone: Antigen unknown.

Profiling relied on immunoSEQ multiplex PCR, and the TCRdb table lists in-frame clones only, not all of them. The data show under 25,000 clones, with more than 90% seen just once and roughly 0.6% held by the top ten. The CDR3 loop spans 13 amino acids. V was shortened by 0 bases and J by 3 bases, with 5 bases between the two germline ends. Germline V gene lookup returns CDR1 SGHTA and CDR2 FQGTGA. Blood, about 30 ml, was drawn into EDTA tubes. The rearrangement uses TRBV7-3 and TRBJ2-5, with unresolved D. This clonotype was sampled from a woman aged 40 to 50 with major depressive disorder. Sequenced input: CD4+ T cells from PBMCs. The CDR3 loop reads CASSLTVKETQYF. As DNA, the CDR3 is TGTGCCAGCAGCTTAACCGTCAAAGAGACCCAGTACTTC.